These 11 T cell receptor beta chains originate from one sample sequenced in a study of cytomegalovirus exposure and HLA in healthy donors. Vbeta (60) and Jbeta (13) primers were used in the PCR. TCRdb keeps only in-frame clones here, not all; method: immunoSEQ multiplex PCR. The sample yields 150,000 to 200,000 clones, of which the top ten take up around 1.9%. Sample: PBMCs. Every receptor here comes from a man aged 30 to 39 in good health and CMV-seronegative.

CDR3 loop: CASSEQGPISGANVLTF. The CDR3 DNA reads TGTGCCAGCAGTGAACAGGGTCCTATCTCTGGGGCCAACGTCCTGACTTTC. The V gene is TRBV25-1, the J gene TRBJ2-6, with a tentative D call TRBD1 (5 bases). The CDR3 runs 17 residues. The germline V and J ends were trimmed by 2 bases and 0 bases, with 11 bases remaining between them. Germline CDR1 MGHDK, CDR2 SYGVNS. Complete variable domain (other parts from reference TRBV25-1 and TRBJ2-6): EADIYQTPRYLVIGTGKKITLECSQTMGHDKMYWYQQDPGMELHLIHYSYGVNSTEKGDLSSESTVSRIRTEHFPLTLESARPSHTSQYLCASSEQGPISGANVLTFGAGSRLTVL.

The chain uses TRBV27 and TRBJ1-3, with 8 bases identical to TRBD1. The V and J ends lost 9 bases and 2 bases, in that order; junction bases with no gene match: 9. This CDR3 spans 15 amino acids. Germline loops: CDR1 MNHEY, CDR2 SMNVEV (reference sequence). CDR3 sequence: CASKIDRGTGNTIYF. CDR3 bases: TGTGCCAGTAAGATCGACAGGGGAACTGGAAACACCATATATTTT.

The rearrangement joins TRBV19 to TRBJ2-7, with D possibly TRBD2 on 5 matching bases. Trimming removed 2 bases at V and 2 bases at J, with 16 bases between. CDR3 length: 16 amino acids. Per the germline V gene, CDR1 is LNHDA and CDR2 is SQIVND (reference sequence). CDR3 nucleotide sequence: TGTGCCAGTAGTATATCCTCTCTGGGGAGCGCCTACGAGCAGTACTTC. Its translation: CASSISSLGSAYEQYF.

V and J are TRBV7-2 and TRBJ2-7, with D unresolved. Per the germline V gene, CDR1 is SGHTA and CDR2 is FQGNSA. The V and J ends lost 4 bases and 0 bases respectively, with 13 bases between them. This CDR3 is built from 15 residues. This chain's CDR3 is CASSSQYLSSYEQYF. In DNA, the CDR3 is TGTGCCAGCAGCTCACAGTATTTGAGCTCCTACGAGCAGTACTTC. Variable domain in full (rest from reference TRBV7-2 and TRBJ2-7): GAGVSQSPSNKVTEKGKDVELRCDPISGHTALYWYRQSLGQGLEFLIYFQGNSAPDKSGLPSDRFSAERTGGSVSTLTIQRTQQEDSAVYLCASSSQYLSSYEQYFGPGTRLTVT.

The CDR3 loop is CASSTEGGFTEAFF. Written as DNA, the CDR3 is TGTGCCAGCTCAACAGAGGGGGGGTTCACTGAAGCTTTCTTT. J is TRBJ1-1 and V is TRBV18; D is perhaps TRBD1 (6 bases). Per the germline V gene, CDR1 is KGHSH and CDR2 is LQKENI. This CDR3 has 14 residues. Trimming took off 5 bases at V and 4 bases at J, with 14 bases between the two ends.

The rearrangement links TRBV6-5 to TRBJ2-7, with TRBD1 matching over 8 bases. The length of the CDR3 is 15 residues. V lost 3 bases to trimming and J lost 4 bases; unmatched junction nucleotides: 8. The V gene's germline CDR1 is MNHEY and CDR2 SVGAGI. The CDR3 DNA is TGTGCCAGCAGTTATTCCCACAGGGGGGAGTACGAGCAGTACTTC. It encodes CASSYSHRGEYEQYF.

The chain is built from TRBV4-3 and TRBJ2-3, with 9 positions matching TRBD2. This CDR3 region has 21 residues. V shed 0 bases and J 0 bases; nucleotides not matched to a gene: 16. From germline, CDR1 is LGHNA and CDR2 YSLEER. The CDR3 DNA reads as TGCGCCAGCAGCCAAGATTGGGTAGCGGGAGACAAGCCTTATAGCACAGATACGCAGTATTTT. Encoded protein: CASSQDWVAGDKPYSTDTQYF.

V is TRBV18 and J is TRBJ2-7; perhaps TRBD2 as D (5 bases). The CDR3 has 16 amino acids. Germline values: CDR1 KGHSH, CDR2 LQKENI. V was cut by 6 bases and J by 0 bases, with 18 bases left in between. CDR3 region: CASSSVGGFSSYEQYF. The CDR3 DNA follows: TGTGCCAGCTCTTCTGTGGGCGGGTTTAGCTCCTACGAGCAGTACTTC.

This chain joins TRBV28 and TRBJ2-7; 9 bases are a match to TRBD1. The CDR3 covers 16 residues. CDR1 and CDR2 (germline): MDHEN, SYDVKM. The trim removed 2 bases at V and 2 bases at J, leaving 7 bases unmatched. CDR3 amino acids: CASSLIGTGRPYEQYF. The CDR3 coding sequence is TGTGCCAGCAGTTTAATCGGGACAGGGCGCCCCTACGAGCAGTACTTC.

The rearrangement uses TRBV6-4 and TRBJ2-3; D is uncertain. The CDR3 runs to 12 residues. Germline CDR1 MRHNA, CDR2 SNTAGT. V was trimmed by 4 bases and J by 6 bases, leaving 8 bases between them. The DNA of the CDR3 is TGTGCCAGCAGTGTTTCAGGTGATACGCAGTATTTT. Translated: CASSVSGDTQYF.

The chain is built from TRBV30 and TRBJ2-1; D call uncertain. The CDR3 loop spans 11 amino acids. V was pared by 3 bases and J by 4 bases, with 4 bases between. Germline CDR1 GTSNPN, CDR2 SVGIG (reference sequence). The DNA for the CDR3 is TGTGCCTGGAGGGAGTACAATGAGCAGTTCTTC. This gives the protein CAWREYNEQFF.